These 18 T cell receptor beta chains share one sample of origin, sequenced in a study of blood T cell repertoires in COVID-19. Measured with immunoSEQ multiplex PCR; TCRdb has only the in-frame clones, and not every one. Altogether fewer than 300,000 clones are present, around 89% being singletons, with the ten largest covering 0.99%. Sequenced sample: peripheral blood. The receptors come from a middle-aged woman who had recovered from COVID-19.

This clone was found once. The chain has TRBV19 and TRBJ1-5; D may be TRBD1 (6 bases). The CDR3 totals 15 residues. Trimming took off 3 bases at V and 9 bases at J, with 18 bases between the two ends. Looked up from germline, CDR1 is LNHDA and CDR2 is SQIVND (reference sequence). CDR3 loop: CASSMGAGLSGPQHF. As DNA, the CDR3 is TGTGCCAGTAGTATGGGGGCGGGCCTCAGTGGGCCCCAGCATTTT.

V usage is TRBV4-2 and J usage is TRBJ1-2; no reliable D call. V shed 8 bases and J shed 4 bases, with 17 bases lying between them. Germline lookup yields CDR1 LGHNA and CDR2 YNFKEQ. The CDR3 spans 14 residues. In nucleotides, the CDR3 is TGTGCCAGCCAGCCGGGCGGGGAGGGCTATGGCTACACCTTC. Translation gives CASQPGGEGYGYTF.

This chain links TRBV24-1 with TRBJ2-5, with TRBD2 matching 7 bases. J was trimmed by 2 bases and V by 4 bases; bases with no gene match: 9. The length of the CDR3 is 16 residues. Germline V gene sequence: CDR1 KGHDR, CDR2 SFDVKD. CDR3 coding DNA: TGTGCCACCAGTGACCAGACTAGCAGCCTACAAGAGACCCAGTACTTC. Translated: CATSDQTSSLQETQYF.

This chain uses TRBV19 with TRBJ2-7; 7 positions agree with TRBD1. Germline values: CDR1 LNHDA, CDR2 SQIVND (reference sequence). CDR3 length: 14 amino acids. The V gene end was trimmed by 8 bases and the J gene end by 0 bases; junction bases not matched to a gene: 7. CDR3 in amino acids: CASGRDSLSYEQYF. The CDR3 nucleotides read TGTGCCAGTGGACGGGACAGCCTCTCCTACGAGCAGTACTTC.

The V call is TRBV28, the J call TRBJ2-5; 7 bases line up with TRBD1. V lost 6 bases and J lost 4; bases outside the gene matches: 11. CDR3 length: 15 residues. Germline V gene sequence: CDR1 MDHEN, CDR2 SYDVKM. In DNA, the CDR3 is TGTGCCAGCAGCACCGACAAGGGGGCGGGAGAGACCCAGTACTTC. Protein sequence: CASSTDKGAGETQYF.

The chain has TRBV6-2 or TRBV6-3 and TRBJ2-7; 10 nucleotides agree with TRBD2. The CDR3 covers 15 residues. Looked up from germline, CDR1 is MNHEY and CDR2 is SVGEGT. The ends lost 0 bases at V and 7 bases at J; junction bases unmatched: 6. The CDR3 DNA sequence: TGTGCCAGCAGTTACTCCCTAGCGGGAGTCGAAGAGCAGTACGTC. It specifies CASSYSLAGVEEQYV.

The V gene is TRBV3-1 (or the pseudogene TRBV3-2), the J gene TRBJ2-5; D perhaps matches TRBD1 (5 bases). The CDR3 runs to 13 residues. The germline gives CDR1 LGHDT, CDR2 YNNKEL (reference sequence). The germline V and J ends were trimmed by 7 bases and 5 bases, with 14 bases remaining between them. The CDR3 is CASTPRGLETQYF. The CDR3 DNA reads as TGTGCCAGCACCCCTAGGGGTTTGGAGACCCAGTACTTC.

This clone showed up many times. The chain carries TRBV12-5 and TRBJ1-6; no definite D call. Trimming cost V 1 base and J 7 bases, with 8 bases left between them. Germline CDR1 is LGHNT and CDR2 is FRNRAP. The CDR3 spans 14 residues. The CDR3 loop is CASGLEGGNSPLHF. CDR3 DNA sequence: TGTGCTAGTGGTTTGGAGGGAGGCAATTCACCCCTCCACTTT.

This clone has only a few counts. The rearrangement links TRBV19 to TRBJ1-1; possibly TRBD1 for D (5 bases). Trimming cost V 4 bases and J 4 bases, with 22 bases left between them. The CDR3 contains 17 residues. CDR1 is LNHDA, CDR2 SQIVND, per germline (reference sequence). CDR3 nucleotide sequence: TGTGCCAGTAGTACGGCAGGCAGGCTAGTGGGGGGCACTGAAGCTTTCTTT. As protein: CASSTAGRLVGGTEAFF.

In this sample, this clone turned up a few times. The gene calls are TRBV10-3 and TRBJ2-7, with TRBD1 identical over 9 bases. Germline trimming cut 11 bases from V and 7 bases from J; bases unmatched to any gene: 12. This CDR3 has 13 residues. Germline lookup yields CDR1 ENHRY and CDR2 SYGVKD. The CDR3 bases are TGTGCCCTAAGGGGGGGACAGGGTCGGGAGCAGTACTTC. Amino acids: CALRGGQGREQYF.

V usage is TRBV5-3 and J usage is TRBJ2-7; no reliable D call. TRBV5-3 is marked as an open reading frame, function uncertain. This CDR3 contains 12 residues. V lost 4 bases and J 6 bases, leaving 11 bases between the germline ends. The CDR3 nucleotides are TGTGCCAGAAGCCCCCCTAGAGGCGAGCAGTACTTC. Its protein product is CARSPPRGEQYF.

The gene calls are TRBV15 and TRBJ2-3, with 12 bases lining up with TRBD2. Germline V gene lookup returns CDR1 LNHNV and CDR2 YYDKDF (reference sequence). Trimming at V came to 2 bases and at J to 2 bases, leaving 5 bases not matched to a gene. This CDR3 region has 17 residues. The CDR3 loop is CATSRQGLAGPTDTQYF. The CDR3, as DNA: TGTGCCACCAGCAGACAAGGACTAGCGGGACCCACAGATACGCAGTATTTT.

This clone was seen only once. CDR3 DNA: TGTGCCAGCAGCGTAGAGCCAGGGAACGGTCAGCCCCAGCATTTT. This codes for CASSVEPGNGQPQHF. The rearrangement joins TRBV9 to TRBJ1-5; a possible D gene is TRBD1 (5 bases). Germline CDR1 and CDR2: SGDLS and YYNGEE. V was cut by 0 bases and J by 6 bases, with 13 bases left in between. This CDR3 region has 15 residues.

The rearrangement uses TRBV29-1 and TRBJ2-1; TRBD2 might be the D (5 bases). CDR3 length: 13 amino acids. Per the germline V gene, CDR1 is SQVTM and CDR2 is ANQGSEA. Deletions cut 4 bases from V and 2 bases from J, with 9 bases between. CDR3 nucleotides: TGCAGCGTTGGGGGAGTGGCCTACAATGAGCAGTTCTTC. Translating gives CSVGGVAYNEQFF.

The chain uses TRBV11-3 and TRBJ1-2, with D unresolved. The V gene lost 5 bases and the J gene lost 0 bases, with 10 bases spanning the gap. Germline V lookup: CDR1 SGHNT, CDR2 YENEEA. The CDR3 consists of 14 residues. The CDR3 DNA reads TGTGCCAGCAGCCCCGGCGGTGCTAACTATGGCTACACCTTC. It translates to CASSPGGANYGYTF.

The rearrangement joins TRBV29-1 to TRBJ1-4, with TRBD1 matching 10 bases. Trimming cost V 6 bases and J 7 bases; bases outside gene matches: 11. The germline CDR1 and CDR2 sequences are SQVTM and ANQGSEA. The length of the CDR3 is 15 residues. CDR3 in amino acids: CSVGPGTGVFEKLFF. For the CDR3, the DNA is TGCAGCGTGGGTCCCGGGACAGGGGTATTTGAAAAACTGTTTTTT.

The genes are TRBV18 and TRBJ2-7; TRBD1 is a possible D gene (7 bases). CDR1 is KGHSH, CDR2 LQKENI, per germline. CDR3 length equals 19 residues. Between the trimmed V and J ends, which lost 3 bases and 1 base, there was a span of 25 bases. The CDR3 sequence: CASSPRDSPGESGSYEQYF. The CDR3 DNA follows: TGTGCCAGCTCACCCAGGGACAGCCCGGGGGAGTCGGGATCCTACGAGCAGTACTTC.

V gene TRBV12-3 or TRBV12-4 combines with J gene TRBJ1-5; D possibly corresponds to TRBD1 (5 bases). Trimming shortened V by 8 bases and J by 3 bases, and 11 bases separated the two germline ends. This CDR3 contains 13 residues. In nucleotides, the CDR3 is TGTGCCAGCCGCCCAGGGTACAATCAGCCCCAGCATTTT. Translated: CASRPGYNQPQHF.